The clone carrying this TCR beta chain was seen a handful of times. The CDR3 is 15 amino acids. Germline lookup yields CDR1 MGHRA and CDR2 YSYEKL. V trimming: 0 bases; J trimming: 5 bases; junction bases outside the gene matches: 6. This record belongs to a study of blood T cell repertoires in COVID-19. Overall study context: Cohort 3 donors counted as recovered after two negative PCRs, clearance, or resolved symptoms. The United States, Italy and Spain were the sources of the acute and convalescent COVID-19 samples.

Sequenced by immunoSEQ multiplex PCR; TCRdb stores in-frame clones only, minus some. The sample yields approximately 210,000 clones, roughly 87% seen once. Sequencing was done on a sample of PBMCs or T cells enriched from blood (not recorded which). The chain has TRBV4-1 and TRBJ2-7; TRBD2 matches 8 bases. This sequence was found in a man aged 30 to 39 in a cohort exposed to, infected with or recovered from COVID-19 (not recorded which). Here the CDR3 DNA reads TGCGCCAGCAGCCAAGAGAGCGGGAGTTACAACGAGCAGTACTTC. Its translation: CASSQESGSYNEQYF.